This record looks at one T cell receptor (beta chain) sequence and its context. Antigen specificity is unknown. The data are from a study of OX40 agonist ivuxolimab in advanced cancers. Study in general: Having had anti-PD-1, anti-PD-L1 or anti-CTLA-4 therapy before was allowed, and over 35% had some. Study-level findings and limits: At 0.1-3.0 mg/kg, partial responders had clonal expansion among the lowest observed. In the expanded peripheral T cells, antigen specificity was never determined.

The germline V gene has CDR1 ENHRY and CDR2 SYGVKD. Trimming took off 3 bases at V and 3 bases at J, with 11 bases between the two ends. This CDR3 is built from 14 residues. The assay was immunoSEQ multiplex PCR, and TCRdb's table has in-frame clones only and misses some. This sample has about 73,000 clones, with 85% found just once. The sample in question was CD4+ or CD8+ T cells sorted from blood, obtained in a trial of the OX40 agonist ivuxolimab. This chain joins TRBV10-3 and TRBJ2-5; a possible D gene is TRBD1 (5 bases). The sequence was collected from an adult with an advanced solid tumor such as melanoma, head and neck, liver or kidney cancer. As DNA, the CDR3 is TGTGCCATCAGTGATAGGACGGACAAAGAGACCCAGTACTTC. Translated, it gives CAISDRTDKETQYF.